These T cell receptor beta chains were read from a single sample in a study of CD8 T cells in Susac syndrome. TCRdb itself ran the immunoSEQ multiplex PCR reads through MiXCR, one entry per CDR3 protein. Among roughly 400,000 distinct CDR3 sequences listed, approximately 89% were seen once. Sequencing input: CD8+ T cells from PBMCs. The origin of the receptors is a human donor with multiple sclerosis. Both conserved end residues are part of each CDR3. The D gene is left open where the match is weak. Some rows mark clone size as missing; the rest say once, few, many or name a class of expanded clone.

>TRBV20-1|NA|TRBJ2-1|TRBD2
CSAQDLAGGPDEQFF
TGCAGTGCTCAGGACCTAGCGGGGGGGCCGGATGAGCAGTTCTTC
>TRBV29-1|NA|TRBJ2-7|NA
CSVEGLWSRDEQYF
TGCAGCGTGGAGGGGCTTTGGAGCCGGGACGAGCAGTACTTC
>TRBV29-1|NA|TRBJ2-7|TRBD1
CSVVTGGSYEQYF
TGCAGCGTAGTGACAGGGGGCTCCTACGAGCAGTACTTC
>TRBV30|NA|TRBJ1-1|NA
CAWSVKGGTEAFF
TGTGCCTGGAGTGTAAAGGGCGGCACTGAAGCTTTCTTT
>TRBV5-1|NA|TRBJ1-1|NA
CASSLGALTEAFF
TGCGCCAGCAGCTTGGGGGCCCTAACTGAAGCTTTCTTT
>TRBV7-2|few|TRBJ1-1|TRBD1
CASSFGTGGGEAFF
TGTGCCAGCAGCTTTGGGACAGGGGGAGGTGAAGCTTTCTTT
>TRBV7-9|few|TRBJ2-7|TRBD1
CASSSPGGSYEQYF
TGTGCCAGCAGCTCCCCAGGGGGCTCCTACGAGCAGTACTTC
>TRBV6-5|NA|TRBJ1-2|NA
CASSYSQSTNYGYTF
TGTGCCAGCAGTTATAGTCAGTCTACTAACTATGGCTACACCTTC
>TRBV19|NA|TRBJ1-1|NA
CASIRDTGGTEAFF
TGTGCCAGTATTCGGGACACCGGAGGCACTGAAGCTTTCTTT
>TRBV10-1|NA|TRBJ1-1|TRBD1
CASSEYQGANTEAFF
TGCGCCAGCAGTGAGTACCAGGGGGCGAACACTGAAGCTTTCTTT
>TRBV6-6|NA|TRBJ2-5|TRBD2
CASSLTAGTETQYF
TGTGCCAGCAGTTTAACAGCGGGGACTGAGACCCAGTACTTC
>TRBV5-1|once|TRBJ2-7|TRBD1
CASSIGTVRYEQYF
TGCGCCAGCAGTATTGGGACAGTCCGCTACGAGCAGTACTTC
>TRBV12-3/TRBV12-4|NA|TRBJ1-1|TRBD1
CASNYPGQGAIEAFF
TGTGCCAGCAATTACCCGGGACAGGGGGCCATTGAAGCTTTCTTT
>TRBV5-1|NA|TRBJ1-2|TRBD1
CASSPDPGTGHGYTF
TGCGCCAGCAGCCCAGACCCCGGGACAGGGCATGGCTACACCTTC
>TRBV27|NA|TRBJ2-7|NA
CASSLSSGNYEQYF
TGTGCCAGCAGTTTATCTAGCGGCAACTACGAGCAGTACTTC
>TRBV7-6|NA|TRBJ2-3|TRBD2
CASSSSGGPGDTQYF
TGTGCCAGCAGCTCTAGCGGGGGGCCAGGAGATACGCAGTATTTT
>TRBV12-3/TRBV12-4|NA|TRBJ2-5|NA
CASSFGEAQYF
TGTGCCAGCAGTTTTGGAGAAGCCCAGTACTTC
>TRBV4-1|once|TRBJ2-3|NA
CASSQFARDTQYF
TGCGCCAGCAGCCAATTCGCAAGAGATACGCAGTATTTT
>TRBV19|NA|TRBJ1-1|NA
CASSYEDTEAFF
TGTGCCAGTAGTTATGAGGACACTGAAGCTTTCTTT
>TRBV6-1|NA|TRBJ2-7|TRBD2
CASSRLAGSYEQYF
TGTGCCAGCTCCAGACTAGCGGGCTCCTACGAGCAGTACTTC
>TRBV19|NA|TRBJ2-2|NA
CASSMVHAGELFF
TGTGCCAGTAGTATGGTCCATGCCGGGGAGCTGTTTTTT
>TRBV28|few|TRBJ2-7|NA
CASSFSPGPGGEQYF
TGTGCCAGCAGTTTCTCACCGGGCCCCGGGGGCGAGCAGTACTTC
>TRBV5-6|NA|TRBJ2-1|TRBD1
CASSWRSGTGGDEQFF
TGTGCCAGCAGCTGGAGATCAGGGACAGGGGGCGATGAGCAGTTCTTC
>TRBV30|once|TRBJ1-4|NA
CAWSERFATNEKLFF
TGTGCCTGGAGTGAGCGGTTCGCAACTAATGAAAAACTGTTTTTT
>TRBV4-1|NA|TRBJ2-5|TRBD2
CASSRGLAGVGETQYF
TGCGCCAGCAGCCGCGGACTAGCGGGAGTGGGGGAGACCCAGTACTTC
>TRBV7-9|NA|TRBJ2-7|TRBD2
CASTAWGGEQYF
TGTGCCAGCACCGCCTGGGGGGGCGAGCAGTACTTC
>TRBV6-5|NA|TRBJ1-2|TRBD1
CASSYPASRDRGRLIYGYTF
TGTGCCAGCAGTTACCCAGCGAGCCGGGACAGGGGGAGGTTGATCTATGGCTACACCTTC
>TRBV5-6|NA|TRBJ1-2|TRBD1
CASSPTPGTGVFYGYTF
TGTGCCAGCAGCCCTACGCCGGGGACAGGTGTTTTCTATGGCTACACCTTC